The 25 T cell receptor beta chains in this list originate from one sample, sequenced in a study of CD8+ T cells in alopecia areata. Treatment defined: oral pan-JAK inhibitor, 5-10 mg twice daily. Following extraction, RNA underwent reverse transcription to cDNA, which served as the sequencing template. The table came from immunoSEQ multiplex PCR; TCRdb's copy has only in-frame clones and leaves some out. The data show roughly 170,000 clones, with about 60% seen just once and around 12% held by the top ten. Material: CD8+ T cells sorted from blood, obtained at week 24, from a patient treated with tofacitinib. These receptors were taken from a human donor with alopecia areata.

This rearrangement joins TRBV5-6 to TRBJ2-2, with D unclear. Trimming removed 0 bases from V and 9 bases from J, with 9 bases in between. This CDR3 contains 13 residues. Germline lookup yields CDR1 SGHDT and CDR2 YYEEEE. The CDR3 is CASSLEMTRELFF. CDR3 nucleotide sequence: TGTGCCAGCAGCTTGGAAATGACCCGGGAGCTGTTTTTT.

CDR3 nucleotide sequence: TGTGCCTCCGGGGGGGAAAAGGACGAGCAGTACTTC. This translates into CASGGEKDEQYF. V is TRBV5-6 and J is TRBJ2-7; TRBD2 matches at 8 bases. V shed 10 bases and J 5 bases; nucleotides not matched to a gene: 8. Germline CDR1 is SGHDT and CDR2 is YYEEEE. This CDR3 has 12 amino acids.

The chain carries TRBV5-6 and TRBJ1-2; D gene unclear. V was shortened by 3 bases and J by 6 bases, with 18 bases between the two germline ends. Looked up from germline, CDR1 is SGHDT and CDR2 is YYEEEE. The CDR3 runs to 15 residues. CDR3 sequence reads: CASSSAEPRGDGYTF. DNA for the CDR3: TGTGCCAGCAGCTCGGCCGAACCTAGAGGAGATGGCTACACCTTC. Complete variable domain (other parts from reference TRBV5-6 and TRBJ1-2): DAGVTQSPTHLIKTRGQQVTLRCSPKSGHDTVSWYQQALGQGPQFIFQYYEEEERQRGNFPDRFSGHQFPNYSSELNVNALLLGDSALYLCASSSAEPRGDGYTFGSGTRLTVV.

This chain links TRBV4-1 with TRBJ1-5; D is perhaps TRBD1 (5 bases). The CDR3 runs 14 residues. V was cut by 0 bases and J by 7 bases, with 10 bases left in between. Germline V CDR1 and CDR2: MGHRA, YSYEKL. The CDR3 sequence: CASSQEKGFQPQHF. Here the CDR3 DNA reads TGCGCCAGCAGCCAAGAAAAGGGGTTCCAGCCCCAGCATTTT.

The CDR3: CASSESRDIGFF. In nucleotides, the CDR3 is TGTGCCAGCAGTGAGTCCAGGGACATTGGGTTCTTC. This sequence joins TRBV2 and TRBJ2-1; maybe TRBD1 (6 bases). Trimming removed 3 bases at V and 15 bases at J, with 15 bases between. The germline V gene has CDR1 SNHLY and CDR2 FYNNEI. The CDR3 is 12 residues long.

J is TRBJ2-7 and V is TRBV5-6; 8 bases align to TRBD1. The V segment lost 4 bases and the J segment 9 bases; nucleotides outside the gene matches: 12. The CDR3 has 14 residues. From germline, CDR1 is SGHDT and CDR2 YYEEEE. Here the CDR3 reads CASSQGQAIWWQYF. CDR3 coding DNA: TGTGCCAGCAGCCAGGGACAGGCGATATGGTGGCAGTACTTC.

The chain combines TRBV6-6 with TRBJ2-7; 9 bases map to TRBD2. The CDR3 length is 15 residues. Per germline, CDR1 MNHNY and CDR2 SVGAGI (reference sequence). V lost 2 bases and J lost 4; bases outside the gene matches: 6. The CDR3 is CASSYGGGGAYEQYF. Here the CDR3 DNA reads TGTGCCAGCAGTTACGGCGGCGGGGGGGCATACGAGCAGTACTTC.

This sequence joins TRBV30 and TRBJ1-6, with D perhaps TRBD1 (6 bases). The V end was cut by 7 bases, the J end by 10 bases, with 20 bases between. The CDR3 length is 14 residues. CDR1 is GTSNPN, CDR2 SVGIG, per germline (reference sequence). The DNA for the CDR3 is TGTGCCTTCCGCAGACTACATCAGGGGTCACCCCTCCACTTT. It translates to CAFRRLHQGSPLHF. The variable domain in full, completed from reference TRBV30 and TRBJ1-6, reads SQTIHQWPATLVQPVGSPLSLECTVEGTSNPNLYWYRQAAGRGLQLLFYSVGIGQISSEVPQNLSASRPQDRQFILSSKKLLLSDSGFYLCAFRRLHQGSPLHFGNGTRLTVT.

This chain connects TRBV27 to TRBJ2-1; 8 nucleotides match TRBD1. The CDR3 loop spans 18 amino acids. V shed 4 bases and J 8 bases; nucleotides not matched to a gene: 19. CDR1 is MNHEY and CDR2 is SMNVEV in the germline V gene (reference sequence). CDR3 bases: TGTGCCAGCAGTTGGAAAGCCCCCACAGGGGGGCCAATATATGAGCAGTTCTTC. Its protein product is CASSWKAPTGGPIYEQFF.

This clone was detected a few times. The chain's CDR3 is CASSARTGGSVGELFF. As DNA, the CDR3 is TGTGCCAGCAGCGCCAGGACAGGGGGCTCCGTCGGGGAGCTGTTTTTT. The chain employs TRBV14 and TRBJ2-2; 11 nucleotides match TRBD1. Germline V lookup: CDR1 SGHDN, CDR2 FVKESK. The V and J ends lost 5 bases and 7 bases, in that order; junction bases with no gene match: 9. The CDR3 runs 16 residues.

This clone was found once. The chain is built from TRBV7-2 and TRBJ2-5, with TRBD2 identical over 8 bases. Germline V gene lookup returns CDR1 SGHTA and CDR2 FQGNSA. The V and J ends lost 1 base and 3 bases, in that order; junction bases with no gene match: 1. This CDR3 is built from 14 residues. CDR3 DNA: TGTGCCAGCAGCTTAGAACTAGCGGAAGAGACCCAGTACTTC. Translation: CASSLELAEETQYF. Looking up the rest from reference TRBV7-2 and TRBJ2-5 gives the full variable domain: GAGVSQSPSNKVTEKGKDVELRCDPISGHTALYWYRQSLGQGLEFLIYFQGNSAPDKSGLPSDRFSAERTGGSVSTLTIQRTQQEDSAVYLCASSLELAEETQYFGPGTRLLVL.

V and J are TRBV4-1 and TRBJ2-2; 12 positions match TRBD2. This CDR3 contains 19 residues. The junction had 12 bases not matched to a gene; V was cut back by 4 bases and J by 3 bases. Germline V gene sequence: CDR1 MGHRA, CDR2 YSYEKL. CDR3 loop: CASSRFPLAGGSYTGELFF. The CDR3 DNA is TGCGCCAGCAGCCGATTCCCACTAGCGGGGGGTTCGTACACCGGGGAGCTGTTTTTT.

The chain employs TRBV10-3 and TRBJ2-7; D is possibly TRBD1 (7 bases). The CDR3 loop spans 16 amino acids. V was trimmed by 3 bases and J by 2 bases, leaving 17 bases between them. The V gene's germline CDR1 is ENHRY and CDR2 SYGVKD. In DNA, the CDR3 is TGTGCCATCAGTGACCGAGGAGGAGGGGGCACCTACGAGCAGTACTTC. Translation gives CAISDRGGGGTYEQYF.

In its sample, this clone was seen a few times. J is TRBJ2-3 and V is TRBV13; D unclear. Germline V gene sequence: CDR1 PRHDT, CDR2 FYEKMQ (reference sequence). CDR3 length: 12 amino acids. V was pared by 0 bases and J by 11 bases, with 9 bases between. CDR3 residues: CASSLGRTLQYF. CDR3 coding DNA: TGTGCCAGCAGCTTAGGGCGAACCCTGCAGTATTTT.

The chain uses TRBV12-5 and TRBJ2-5; D perhaps matches TRBD2 (7 bases). Germline CDR1 and CDR2: LGHNT and FRNRAP. The CDR3 extends over 16 amino acids. V lost 6 bases to trimming and J lost 1 base, with 18 bases between them. The CDR3 DNA sequence: TGTGCTAGTGGGGATCTCATGGGGGGGCCCCAAGAGACCCAGTACTTC. It specifies CASGDLMGGPQETQYF.

V gene TRBV6-6 combines with J gene TRBJ2-5, with 10 bases matching TRBD2. The CDR3 is 15 residues long. CDR1 and CDR2 from the germline V gene are MNHNY and SVGAGI (reference sequence). The ends lost 5 bases at V and 2 bases at J; junction bases unmatched: 5. CDR3 DNA: TGTGCCAGCAGTCAAGCGGGGGGGGCTCAAGAGACCCAGTACTTC. This encodes CASSQAGGAQETQYF.

There are a few counts of this clone. This chain connects TRBV29-1 to TRBJ1-2; D might be TRBD1 (5 bases). The CDR3 loop spans 13 amino acids. Germline V gives CDR1 SQVTM, CDR2 ANQGSEA. The V end lost 0 bases, the J end lost 7 bases, and 12 bases lay between the germline ends. DNA of the CDR3: TGCAGCGTTGAAGATAATTCCGGGGGTGGCTACACCTTC. Its translation is CSVEDNSGGGYTF.

The chain links TRBV28 to TRBJ2-5; D is unresolved. V was pared by 6 bases and J by 2 bases, with 13 bases between. The V gene's germline CDR1 is MDHEN and CDR2 SYDVKM. The CDR3 covers 14 residues. The CDR3 spells CASSLTTIQETQYF. The CDR3 DNA follows: TGTGCCAGCAGCCTTACTACAATTCAAGAGACCCAGTACTTC. The whole variable domain, remainder taken from reference TRBV28 and TRBJ2-5, is DVKVTQSSRYLVKRTGEKVFLECVQDMDHENMFWYRQDPGLGLRLIYFSYDVKMKEKGDIPEGYSVSREKKERFSLILESASTNQTSMYLCASSLTTIQETQYFGPGTRLLVL.

The chain carries TRBV29-1 and TRBJ1-1; weak D call: TRBD1 (6 bases). V shed 6 bases and J shed 2 bases, with 10 bases lying between them. The CDR3 is made up of 12 amino acids. In germline, CDR1 is SQVTM, CDR2 ANQGSEA. CDR3 nucleotides: TGCAGCGTCATACAGGGTAACACTGAAGCTTTCTTT. It yields the protein CSVIQGNTEAFF.

This chain links TRBV27 with TRBJ1-5, with TRBD1 as a possible D gene (5 bases). The V end lost 3 bases, the J end lost 6 bases, and 12 bases lay between the germline ends. The V gene's germline CDR1 is MNHEY and CDR2 SMNVEV (reference sequence). CDR3 length: 14 residues. DNA for the CDR3: TGTGCCAGCAGTTTGGGGTTGGGGGTTCAGCCCCAGCATTTT. It encodes CASSLGLGVQPQHF.

This clone was seen only a few times. The chain uses TRBV15 and TRBJ1-6; tentatively, D is TRBD1 (6 bases). This CDR3 has 17 residues. Deletions cut 5 bases from V and 0 bases from J, with 14 bases between. Germline V gene data show CDR1 as LNHNV and CDR2 as YYDKDF (reference sequence). CDR3 sequence reads: CATSRNRVGSYNSPLHF. CDR3 in DNA: TGTGCCACCAGCCGAAACAGGGTGGGCTCCTATAATTCACCCCTCCACTTT.

This clone appeared a few times. This chain connects TRBV29-1 to TRBJ1-2; no definite D call. This CDR3 is 12 amino acids long. V lost 4 bases to trimming and J lost 2 bases, with 8 bases between them. Germline V gene lookup returns CDR1 SQVTM and CDR2 ANQGSEA. For the CDR3, the DNA is TGCAGCGTTGCCGAGTCGAACTATGGCTACACCTTC. As protein: CSVAESNYGYTF.

The CDR3 DNA reads as TGTGCCAGCAGCTTGGCCCCACCGAACACTGAAGCTTTCTTT. Its protein product is CASSLAPPNTEAFF. The V gene is TRBV5-6, the J gene TRBJ1-1; D not certain. The CDR3 spans 14 residues. The V gene's germline CDR1 is SGHDT and CDR2 YYEEEE. Trimming shortened V by 0 bases and J by 1 base, and 7 bases separated the two germline ends.

The rearrangement uses TRBV29-1 and TRBJ2-2; perhaps TRBD1 as D (5 bases). This CDR3 has 13 residues. The germline CDR1 and CDR2 sequences are SQVTM and ANQGSEA. V was shortened by 6 bases and J by 5 bases, with 13 bases between the two germline ends. Here the CDR3 reads CSVRQGSTGELFF. As DNA, the CDR3 is TGCAGCGTACGCCAGGGTTCGACCGGGGAGCTGTTTTTT.

Only a few counts were recorded for this clone. The gene calls are TRBV7-2 and TRBJ2-5; tentative D call: TRBD2 (6 bases). Germline V gene sequence: CDR1 SGHTA, CDR2 FQGNSA. Trimming shortened V by 2 bases and J by 5 bases, and 18 bases separated the two germline ends. This CDR3 region has 16 residues. CDR3 sequence reads: CASSLFGGAETETQYF. In DNA, the CDR3 is TGTGCCAGCAGCTTATTCGGCGGGGCCGAGACGGAGACCCAGTACTTC.